This T cell receptor beta chain appears in the sequencing data of a study of cytomegalovirus exposure and HLA in healthy donors. Study-level results: Listed as cytomegalovirus-associated were 164 TCR beta chains. There were some public TCRs occurring in many donors, but most TCR sequences were rare.

In its sample, this clone was seen once. Its matching antigen is unknown. Among the roughly 120 subjects of the validation cohort, separate from the roughly 700-subject first cohort, were the donors. Clones were sequenced by immunoSEQ multiplex PCR, and TCRdb holds only the in-frame ones, with some missing. The table includes fewer than 90,000 clones, roughly 84% detected once. With V trimmed by 2 bases and J by 1 base, 3 bases remained unmatched. The CDR3 is 15 amino acids. The germline CDR1 and CDR2 sequences are SGHTA and FQGTGA. Sequenced sample: PBMCs. The chain combines TRBV7-3 with TRBJ2-3, with 7 positions matching TRBD2. This clonotype was obtained from a woman aged 18-29 years in good health and CMV-seropositive. CDR3 coding DNA: TGTGCCAGCAGCTTAGTACGGGGGGGCACAGATACGCAGTATTTT. This sequence encodes CASSLVRGGTDTQYF.